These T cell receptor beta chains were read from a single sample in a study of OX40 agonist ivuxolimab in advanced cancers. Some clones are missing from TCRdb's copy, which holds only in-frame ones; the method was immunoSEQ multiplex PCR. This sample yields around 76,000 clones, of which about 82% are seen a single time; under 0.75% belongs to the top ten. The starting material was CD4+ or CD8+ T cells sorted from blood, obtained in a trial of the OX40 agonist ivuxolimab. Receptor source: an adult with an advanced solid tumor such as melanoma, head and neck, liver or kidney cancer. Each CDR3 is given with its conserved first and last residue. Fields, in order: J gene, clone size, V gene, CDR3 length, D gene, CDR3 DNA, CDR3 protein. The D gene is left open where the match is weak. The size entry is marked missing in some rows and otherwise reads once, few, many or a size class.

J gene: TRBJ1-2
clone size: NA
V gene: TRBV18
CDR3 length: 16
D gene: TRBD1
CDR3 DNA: TGTGCCAGCTCACCTCGGACAGGGAGGACTATGGTTGGCTACACCTTC
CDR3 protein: CASSPRTGRTMVGYTF

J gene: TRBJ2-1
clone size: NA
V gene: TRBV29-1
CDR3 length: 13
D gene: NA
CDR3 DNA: TGCAGCGTTGTAACCCCAGGGGTAAATGAGCAGTTCTTC
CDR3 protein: CSVVTPGVNEQFF

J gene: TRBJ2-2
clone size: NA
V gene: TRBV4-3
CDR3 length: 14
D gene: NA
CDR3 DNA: TGCGCCAGCAGCCAATCGAGGGATTCCGGGGAGCTGTTTTTT
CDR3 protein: CASSQSRDSGELFF

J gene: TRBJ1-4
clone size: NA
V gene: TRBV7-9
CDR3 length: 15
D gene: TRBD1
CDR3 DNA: TGTGCCAGCAGCAAGGGAGGACAGGGTAACGAAAAACTGTTTTTT
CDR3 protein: CASSKGGQGNEKLFF

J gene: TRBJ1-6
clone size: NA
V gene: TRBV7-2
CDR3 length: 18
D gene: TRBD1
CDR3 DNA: TGTGCCAGCAGAACGGACAGGGGCTTAAGCTCCTATAATTCACCCCTCCACTTT
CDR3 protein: CASRTDRGLSSYNSPLHF

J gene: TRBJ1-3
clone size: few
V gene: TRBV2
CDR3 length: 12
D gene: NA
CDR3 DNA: TGTGCCACCGGGACATCTGGAAACACCATATATTTT
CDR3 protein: CATGTSGNTIYF

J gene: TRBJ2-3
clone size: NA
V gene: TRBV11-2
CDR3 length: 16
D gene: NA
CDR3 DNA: TGTGCCAGCAGCTCAGAGGGATATGGCCTGGCAGATACGCAGTATTTT
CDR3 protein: CASSSEGYGLADTQYF

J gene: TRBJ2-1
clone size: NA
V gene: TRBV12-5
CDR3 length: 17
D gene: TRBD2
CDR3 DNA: TGTGCTAGTGGTTTCAGCAGCGGGGGTCCTGACCCCAATGAGCAGTTCTTC
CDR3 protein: CASGFSSGGPDPNEQFF

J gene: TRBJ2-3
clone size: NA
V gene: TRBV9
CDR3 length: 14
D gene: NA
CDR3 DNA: TGTGCCAGCAGCGTAGTTGGCTATACAGATACGCAGTATTTT
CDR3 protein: CASSVVGYTDTQYF

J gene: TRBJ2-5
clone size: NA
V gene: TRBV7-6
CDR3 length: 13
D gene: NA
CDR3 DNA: TGTGCCAGCAGCATTGTGTGGGGGGAGACCCAGTACTTC
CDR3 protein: CASSIVWGETQYF

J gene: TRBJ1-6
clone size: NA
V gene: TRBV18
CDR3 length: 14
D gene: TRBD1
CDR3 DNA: TGTGCCAGCTCACCCGGACAGGGGAGATCACCCCTCCACTTT
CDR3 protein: CASSPGQGRSPLHF

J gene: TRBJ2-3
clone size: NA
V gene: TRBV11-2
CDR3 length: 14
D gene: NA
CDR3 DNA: TGTGCCAGCAGCTTCCTCACTAGCACAGATACGCAGTATTTT
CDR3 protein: CASSFLTSTDTQYF

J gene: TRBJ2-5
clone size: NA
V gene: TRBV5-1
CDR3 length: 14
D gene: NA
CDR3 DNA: TGCGCCAGCAGCCCTACATTGTCCCGGGAGACCCAGTACTTC
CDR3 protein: CASSPTLSRETQYF

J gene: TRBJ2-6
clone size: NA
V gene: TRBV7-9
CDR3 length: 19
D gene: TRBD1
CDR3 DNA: TGTGCCAGCAGCTCCCCTGTTGGGACAGATGACTCTGGGGCCAACGTCCTGACTTTC
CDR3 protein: CASSSPVGTDDSGANVLTF

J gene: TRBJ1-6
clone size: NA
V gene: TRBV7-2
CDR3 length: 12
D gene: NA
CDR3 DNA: TGTGCCAGCAGTCAATTTCCATCACCCCTCCACTTT
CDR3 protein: CASSQFPSPLHF

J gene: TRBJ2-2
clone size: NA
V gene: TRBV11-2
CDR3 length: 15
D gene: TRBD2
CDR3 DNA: TGTGCCAGCAGCTTCAGCGGGGGGTTGGTCGGGGAGCTGTTTTTT
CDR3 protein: CASSFSGGLVGELFF

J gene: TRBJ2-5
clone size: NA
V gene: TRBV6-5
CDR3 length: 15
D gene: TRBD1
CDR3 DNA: TGTGCCAGCAGCGTCCCAGGGGGCACCCAAGAGACCCAGTACTTC
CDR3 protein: CASSVPGGTQETQYF

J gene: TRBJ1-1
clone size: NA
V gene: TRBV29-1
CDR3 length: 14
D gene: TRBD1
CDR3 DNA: TGCAGCGTCCCACTGGGACAGGGGAACACTGAAGCTTTCTTT
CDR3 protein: CSVPLGQGNTEAFF

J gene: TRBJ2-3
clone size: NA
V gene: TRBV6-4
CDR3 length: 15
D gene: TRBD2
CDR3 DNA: TGTGCCAGCAGTGATCCTAGCGGGGGCACAGATACGCAGTATTTT
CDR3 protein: CASSDPSGGTDTQYF

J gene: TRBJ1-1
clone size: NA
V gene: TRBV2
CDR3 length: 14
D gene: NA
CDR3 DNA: TGTGCCAGCAGTGTAGGACAGAGGAACACTGAAGCTTTCTTT
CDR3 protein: CASSVGQRNTEAFF

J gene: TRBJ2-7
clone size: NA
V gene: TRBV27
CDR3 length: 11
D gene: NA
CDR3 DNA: TGTGCCAGCAGTTCTCTGTACGAGCAGTACTTC
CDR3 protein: CASSSLYEQYF

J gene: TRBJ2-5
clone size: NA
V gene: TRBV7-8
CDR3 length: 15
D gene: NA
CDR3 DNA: TGTGCCAGCAGCTTAGTGACAGGCATTGGAGAGACCCAGTACTTC
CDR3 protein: CASSLVTGIGETQYF

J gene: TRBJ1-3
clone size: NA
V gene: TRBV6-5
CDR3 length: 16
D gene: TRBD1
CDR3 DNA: TGTGCCAGCAGTTACTCGACAGGGGGCTCTGGAAACACCATATATTTT
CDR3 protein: CASSYSTGGSGNTIYF

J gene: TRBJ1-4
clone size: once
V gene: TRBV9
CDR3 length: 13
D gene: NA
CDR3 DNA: TGTGCCAGCAGCGTATTGCCTGATGAAAAACTGTTTTTT
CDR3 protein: CASSVLPDEKLFF

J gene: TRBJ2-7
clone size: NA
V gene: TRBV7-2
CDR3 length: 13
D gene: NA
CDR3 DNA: TGTGCCAGCAGCTGGGGAGACAGCTACGAGCAGTACTTC
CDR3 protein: CASSWGDSYEQYF

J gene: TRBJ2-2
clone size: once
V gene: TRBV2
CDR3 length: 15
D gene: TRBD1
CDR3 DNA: TGTGCCAGCACTTTAGGGACAGGGATCACCGGGGAGCTGTTTTTT
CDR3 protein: CASTLGTGITGELFF

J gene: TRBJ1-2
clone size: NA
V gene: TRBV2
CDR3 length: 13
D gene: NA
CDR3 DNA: TGTGCCAGCAGTGAGGGGACCAACTATGGCTACACCTTC
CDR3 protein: CASSEGTNYGYTF

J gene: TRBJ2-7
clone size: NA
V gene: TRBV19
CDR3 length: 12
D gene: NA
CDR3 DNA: TGTGCCAGTAGCAGGGTGGGATACGAGCAGTACTTC
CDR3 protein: CASSRVGYEQYF

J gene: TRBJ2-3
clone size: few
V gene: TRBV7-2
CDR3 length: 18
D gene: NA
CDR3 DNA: TGTGCCAGCAGCTTAGCCTTAACCGGGACGGTAAGCACAGATACGCAGTATTTT
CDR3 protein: CASSLALTGTVSTDTQYF

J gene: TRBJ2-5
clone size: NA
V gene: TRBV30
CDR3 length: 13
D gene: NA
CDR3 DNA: TGTGCCTGGAGTGATGTGGGTTTCGTGACCCAGTACTTC
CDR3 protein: CAWSDVGFVTQYF

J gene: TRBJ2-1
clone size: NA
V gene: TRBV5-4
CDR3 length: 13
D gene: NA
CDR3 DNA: TGTGCCAGCAGCTTGCCGGATAGAAATGAGCAGTTCTTC
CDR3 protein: CASSLPDRNEQFF

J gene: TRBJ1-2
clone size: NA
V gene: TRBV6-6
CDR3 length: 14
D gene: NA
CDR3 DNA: TGTGCCAGCAGAACCTGGGACTCAAACTATGGCTACACCTTC
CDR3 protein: CASRTWDSNYGYTF

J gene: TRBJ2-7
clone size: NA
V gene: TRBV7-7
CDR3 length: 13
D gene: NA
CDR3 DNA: TGTGCTAGCAGCTTTGGGGCCACCTACGAGCAGTACTTC
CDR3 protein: CASSFGATYEQYF

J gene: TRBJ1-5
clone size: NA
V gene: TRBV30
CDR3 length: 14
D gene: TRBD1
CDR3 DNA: TGTGCCTGGGACCGGGACAGGGGGCATGGGCCCCAGCATTTT
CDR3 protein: CAWDRDRGHGPQHF

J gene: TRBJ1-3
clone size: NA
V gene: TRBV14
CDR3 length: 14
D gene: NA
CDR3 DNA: TGTGCCAGCAGCCAAGGAGTTTCTGGAAACACCATATATTTT
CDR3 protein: CASSQGVSGNTIYF

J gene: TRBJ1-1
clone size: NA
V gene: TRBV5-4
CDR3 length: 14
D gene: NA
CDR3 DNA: TGTGCCAGCAGCTTGGCCGGGTCGAACACTGAAGCTTTCTTT
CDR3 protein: CASSLAGSNTEAFF

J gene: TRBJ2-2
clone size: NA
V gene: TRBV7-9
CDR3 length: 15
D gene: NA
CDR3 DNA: TGTGCCAGCCTCTCTTCTTGGAGGAACACCGGGGAGCTGTTTTTT
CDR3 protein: CASLSSWRNTGELFF

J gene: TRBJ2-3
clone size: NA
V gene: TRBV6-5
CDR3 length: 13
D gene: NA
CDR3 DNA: TGTGCCAGCAGTTACTCGACCGGAGATACGCAGTATTTT
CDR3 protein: CASSYSTGDTQYF

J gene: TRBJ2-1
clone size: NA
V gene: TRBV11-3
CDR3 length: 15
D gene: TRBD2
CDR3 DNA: TGTGCCAGCAGCTTAGCAGCGGGGGCCTACAATGAGCAGTTCTTC
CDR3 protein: CASSLAAGAYNEQFF

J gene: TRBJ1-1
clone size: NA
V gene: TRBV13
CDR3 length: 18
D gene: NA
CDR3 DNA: TGTGCCAGCAGCCGACCAACGGGAGGGCCCCCAAGGGGGACTGAAGCTTTCTTT
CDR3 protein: CASSRPTGGPPRGTEAFF

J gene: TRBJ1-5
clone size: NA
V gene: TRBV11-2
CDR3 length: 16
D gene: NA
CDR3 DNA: TGTGCCAGCAGCCCGGGACGGAGAGGTGGTGGTCAGCCCCAGCATTTT
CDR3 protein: CASSPGRRGGGQPQHF

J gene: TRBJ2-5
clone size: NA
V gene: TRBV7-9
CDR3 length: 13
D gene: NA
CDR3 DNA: TGTGCCAGCAGGCTACTAGCCGGAGAGACCCAGTACTTC
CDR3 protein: CASRLLAGETQYF

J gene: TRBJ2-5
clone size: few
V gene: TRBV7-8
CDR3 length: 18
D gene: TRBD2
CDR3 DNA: TGTGCCAGCAGCTTAGGTGGGACTAGCGGGTACTACGAGGAGACCCAGTACTTC
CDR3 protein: CASSLGGTSGYYEETQYF

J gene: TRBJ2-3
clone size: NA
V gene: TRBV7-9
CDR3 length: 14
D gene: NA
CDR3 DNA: TGTGCCAGCAGCTCTGCACTTAGCACAGATACGCAGTATTTT
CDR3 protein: CASSSALSTDTQYF

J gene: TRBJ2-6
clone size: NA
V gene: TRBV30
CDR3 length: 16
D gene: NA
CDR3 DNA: TGTGCCTGGAGTGCGGGCCTCTTTTCTGGGGCCAACGTCCTGACTTTC
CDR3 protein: CAWSAGLFSGANVLTF

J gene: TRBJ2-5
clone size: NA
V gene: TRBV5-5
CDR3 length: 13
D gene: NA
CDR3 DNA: TGTGCCAGCAGCTTCCTTCCCGAAGAGACCCAGTACTTC
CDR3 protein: CASSFLPEETQYF